The T cell receptor (beta chain) under discussion was sequenced for a study of T cells in Graves' hyperthyroidism and ophthalmopathy. The wider study: Blood from the periphery was taken at initial diagnosis, before any treatment. Study-level findings and limits: Researchers report that a 13 V-J model separated ophthalmopathy from stable hyperthyroidism.

Trimming cost V 4 bases and J 0 bases, with 17 bases left between them. The CDR3 sequence is 17 residues long. Per germline, CDR1 SGHRS and CDR2 YFSETQ. This clonotype was seen only a few times. The antigen remains unidentified. RNA transcripts served as the template for amplifying TCR beta CDR3 regions. HTBI primers drove first-round RT-PCR of the TCR CDR3. MiXCR, run by TCRdb on the multiplex PCR reads, gives a single entry per CDR3 protein. Among roughly 750,000 distinct CDR3 sequences, 16% were seen once, and the ten largest hold around 8.1%. This chain joins TRBV5-1 and TRBJ2-4; D assignment may be TRBD1 or TRBD2 (5 bases each). This TCR was recovered from a man aged 18 to 30 with Graves' hyperthyroidism. Sequencing used blood. CDR3 nucleotide sequence: TGCGCCAGCAGCAACACCGGGACGGAACTAGCCAAAAACATTCAGTACTTC. Its protein is CASSNTGTELAKNIQYF.